This T cell receptor (beta chain) appears in the sequencing data of a study of blood T cells in healthy people across ages. Study details: About one barcoded TCR beta cDNA was captured per two T cells. Study-level results: In these data, TCR beta diversity tracked strongly with naive T cell percentage.

Trimming pared 3 bases from V and 1 base from J, leaving 13 bases between. Germline values: CDR1 DFQATT, CDR2 SNEGSKA (reference sequence). The CDR3 has 15 residues. The second PCR ran about 7 to 12 cycles with a sample-barcoded 5' primer and J-beta primers. Tagging of each cDNA molecule was performed by a template-switch adaptor with 12 random nucleotides. TCRdb reprocessed the 5' RACE reads via MiXCR and lists one record per CDR3 protein. The profile covers 600,000 to 800,000 distinct CDR3 sequences, with over 40% appearing a single time and roughly 14% taken by the ten largest. This clonotype was seen a few times. Its antigen remains unknown.

The material sequenced was blood. This clonotype originated in an elderly woman in good health. The genes are TRBV20-1 and TRBJ2-4; D ambiguous. In nucleotides, the CDR3 is TGCAGTGCTAGCTGGATTGCGAGGGCCAAAAACATTCAGTACTTC. Residues: CSASWIARAKNIQYF.